This is a list of T cell receptor beta chains from one sample in a study of blood T cell repertoires in COVID-19. Using immunoSEQ multiplex PCR, the repertoire was profiled, and TCRdb retains in-frame clones only, with some absent. The table records around 39,000 clones, approximately 88% of them present only once. The sample consisted of peripheral blood. The receptors originated from a human donor in a cohort sampled during active COVID-19. CDR3s include the opening cysteine and the closing phenylalanine or tryptophan. A D gene is named only where the DNA matches it firmly.

D gene	V gene	CDR3 protein
.	TRBV9	CASSVDSLYEQYF
TRBD1	TRBV19	CASSGTVSGEKLFF
.	TRBV7-2	CASSLRMRTYEQYF
TRBD1	TRBV18	CASSRGTGSYEQYF
TRBD1	TRBV7-2	CASTTGQGVSYNSPLHF
.	TRBV6-1	CASSEHQMNTEAFF
TRBD2	TRBV7-6	CASSLDAGGGATDTQYF
TRBD1	TRBV7-2	CASSLGGRTKIYNEQFF
TRBD1	TRBV3-1/TRBV3-2	CASSLGQGLGLATEAFF
TRBD1	TRBV30	CAWSGRQGRYNSPLHF
.	TRBV6-1	CASSEIRDKGNEQFF
.	TRBV18	CASSPISAETQYF
TRBD1	TRBV2	CASREGATPYGYTF
TRBD1	TRBV5-8	CASSFTGVVVDF
.	TRBV9	CASSPRPGLNEKLFF
.	TRBV6-2/TRBV6-3	CASSSDTSSYNSPLHF
.	TRBV6-2/TRBV6-3	CASSPYYTRERTEAFF
.	TRBV3-1/TRBV3-2	CASSQTDTQYF
.	TRBV9	CASSGAVNTEAFF
TRBD2	TRBV28	CASSRTSGGYSSYEQYF
.	TRBV5-5	CASSLIVTSTDTQYF
.	TRBV3-1/TRBV3-2	CASSLNLGPEQFF
TRBD1	TRBV18	CASSPTGTYEQYF
.	TRBV5-6	CASSLVTGTYGYTF
.	TRBV10-3	CAIRQGLYGYTF
.	TRBV7-9	CASSRRQTSTDTQYF
TRBD1	TRBV7-9	CASSPGTVYNSPLHF
TRBD1	TRBV19	CASSIETGGRGEAFF